The TCR beta chain under discussion was sequenced for a study of T-cell memory formation after mild COVID-19. Constant-segment primers served in 5'RACE that generated TCR alpha and TCR beta cDNA libraries bearing sample barcodes and UMIs. TCRdb used MiXCR to reprocess the 5' RACE reads, holding one entry per CDR3 protein. The data contain a few hundred thousand distinct CDR3 sequences, approximately 21% of them singletons. The germline V gene encodes CDR1 MNHEY and CDR2 SVGEGT. The V and J ends lost 0 bases and 0 bases respectively, with 9 bases between them. CDR3 length: 16 amino acids. The clonotype comes from an adult woman who had mild COVID-19 (a few samples of this study predate the infection). Cell type and time point are not known. The material sequenced was PBMCs or a T cell subset sorted from them (not recorded which). The chain is built from TRBV6-2 or TRBV6-3 and TRBJ2-4; D may be TRBD2 (5 bases). The CDR3 nucleotides are TGTGCCAGCAGTTACTCTACAGCGGAAGCCAAAAACATTCAGTACTTC. It translates to CASSYSTAEAKNIQYF.